Below, 10 T cell receptor beta chains from the same sample are listed, as sequenced in a study of cytomegalovirus exposure and HLA in healthy donors. PCR employed 60 Vbeta and 13 Jbeta primers. The table came from immunoSEQ multiplex PCR; TCRdb's copy has only in-frame clones and leaves some out. The data hold some 110,000 clones, with around 66% observed a single time. Sample: PBMCs. The receptors were gathered from a woman aged 40-49 years in good health and CMV-seropositive.

The genes are TRBV5-1 and TRBJ1-4, with D perhaps TRBD1 (5 bases). V was shortened by 0 bases and J by 8 bases, with 8 bases between the two germline ends. The CDR3 is 13 residues long. Looked up from germline, CDR1 is SGHRS and CDR2 is YFSETQ. The CDR3 DNA reads as TGCGCCAGCAGCTTGGGACAGCAAGAAAAACTGTTTTTT. The encoded protein is CASSLGQQEKLFF.

This clone was observed once. The chain links TRBV19 to TRBJ1-2; no clear D gene. CDR1 and CDR2 from the germline V gene are LNHDA and SQIVND (reference sequence). The V end was cut by 10 bases, the J end by 6 bases, with 9 bases between. This CDR3 contains 10 residues. CDR3 protein: CATNYDGYTF. CDR3 bases: TGTGCCACCAACTATGATGGCTACACCTTC.

The chain couples TRBV2 to TRBJ1-3, with D perhaps TRBD1 (5 bases). CDR3 length: 15 amino acids. Germline V lookup: CDR1 SNHLY, CDR2 FYNNEI. Trimming cost V 3 bases and J 3 bases, with 12 bases left between them. In nucleotides, the CDR3 is TGTGCCAGCAGTGATCCCACAGGCAGTGGAAACACCATATATTTT. This gives the protein CASSDPTGSGNTIYF. The whole variable domain, remainder taken from reference TRBV2 and TRBJ1-3, is EPEVTQTPSHQVTQMGQEVILRCVPISNHLYFYWYRQILGQKVEFLVSFYNNEISEKSEIFDDQFSVERPDGSNFTLKIRSTKLEDSAMYFCASSDPTGSGNTIYFGEGSWLTVV.

J is TRBJ2-3 and V is TRBV7-3; TRBD2 is a possible D gene (5 bases). V was cut by 2 bases and J by 7 bases, with 10 bases left in between. This CDR3 spans 13 amino acids. The germline gives CDR1 SGHTA, CDR2 FQGTGA. As DNA, the CDR3 is TGTGCCAGCAGCTTAGGGGAGCGGCATACGCAGTATTTT. Translating it yields CASSLGERHTQYF.

This rearrangement joins TRBV5-8 to TRBJ1-4; D gene ambiguous. This CDR3 spans 16 amino acids. Germline lookup yields CDR1 SGHTS and CDR2 YDEGEE. Trimming shortened V by 5 bases and J by 0 bases, and 14 bases separated the two germline ends. CDR3: CASSLIPLPTNEKLFF. Here the CDR3 DNA reads TGTGCCAGCAGTTTGATTCCCCTACCAACTAATGAAAAACTGTTTTTT.

A few counts support this clone. The rearrangement links TRBV10-3 to TRBJ1-1; D possibly corresponds to TRBD1 (5 bases). Per the germline V gene, CDR1 is ENHRY and CDR2 is SYGVKD. This CDR3 comprises 12 residues. Between the trimmed V and J ends, which lost 6 bases and 5 bases, there was a span of 10 bases. CDR3 loop: CAIRIGETEAFF. The CDR3 DNA reads TGTGCCATCAGGATAGGGGAAACTGAAGCTTTCTTT.

The rearrangement joins TRBV9 to TRBJ2-2, with TRBD2 as a possible D gene (6 bases). CDR1 and CDR2 from the germline V gene are SGDLS and YYNGEE. Deletions cut 0 bases from V and 7 bases from J, with 10 bases between. This CDR3 region has 14 residues. CDR3: CASSVAAGGGELFF. For the CDR3, the DNA is TGTGCCAGCAGCGTAGCTGCCGGGGGCGGGGAGCTGTTTTTT.

The chain recombines TRBV28 with TRBJ2-1; TRBD2 aligns across 15 bases. Unmatched junction bases numbered 8, after V lost 5 bases and J lost 6 bases. Germline assignment: CDR1 MDHEN and CDR2 SYDVKM. CDR3 length: 17 amino acids. In DNA form, the CDR3 reads TGTGCCAGCAGTCCAGGGACTAGCGGGGGGATAAGCAATGAGCAGTTCTTC. It specifies CASSPGTSGGISNEQFF.

This chain connects TRBV14 to TRBJ2-6; 9 positions agree with TRBD1. Germline V gene sequence: CDR1 SGHDN, CDR2 FVKESK. V trimming: 4 bases; J trimming: 4 bases; junction bases outside the gene matches: 5. The length of the CDR3 is 16 residues. CDR3 in amino acids: CASSPWTGVGANVLTF. CDR3 coding DNA: TGTGCCAGCAGCCCCTGGACAGGGGTCGGGGCCAACGTCCTGACTTTC.

The chain couples TRBV5-1 to TRBJ2-2, with a possible D match to TRBD1 (5 bases). The CDR3 has 17 amino acids. Germline V gene sequence: CDR1 SGHRS, CDR2 YFSETQ. Trimming pared 3 bases from V and 4 bases from J, leaving 19 bases between. The CDR3 DNA is TGCGCCAGCAGCTGGATAGGGTCAGGGTCGACCACCGGGGAGCTGTTTTTT. Translated, it gives CASSWIGSGSTTGELFF. Combining the CDR3 with reference TRBV5-1 and TRBJ2-2 gives the whole variable domain KAGVTQTPRYLIKTRGQQVTLSCSPISGHRSVSWYQQTPGQGLQFLFEYFSETQRNKGNFPGRFSGRQFSNSRSEMNVSTLELGDSALYLCASSWIGSGSTTGELFFGEGSRLTVL.